What follows describes a single T cell receptor (beta chain). Its antigen remains unknown. This specimen belongs to a study of CD8 T cells in ankylosing spondylitis. Whole-study results and caveats: A CD8+ phenotype characterized the disease-linked clones, which were relatively rare in peripheral blood. In ankylosing spondylitis blood, a motif of seven to nine highly homologous TCR beta variants appeared characteristic.

The CDR3 length is 14 residues. V gave up 2 bases and J gave up 7 bases, with 11 bases separating them. CDR1 and CDR2 (germline): ENHRY, SYGVKD. TCRdb redid the calling of the 5' RACE reads with MiXCR, one entry per CDR3 protein. The sample has about 500,000 distinct CDR3 sequences, roughly 13% seen once. Material: blood, either unsorted or a sorted T cell fraction (not recorded which). The clonotype comes from a male donor with ankylosing spondylitis. The chain combines TRBV10-3 with TRBJ1-4; D may be TRBD1 (6 bases). The CDR3 DNA sequence: TGTGCCATCAGTGAGGGGACAAGGGGTGAAAAACTGTTTTTT. It translates to CAISEGTRGEKLFF.